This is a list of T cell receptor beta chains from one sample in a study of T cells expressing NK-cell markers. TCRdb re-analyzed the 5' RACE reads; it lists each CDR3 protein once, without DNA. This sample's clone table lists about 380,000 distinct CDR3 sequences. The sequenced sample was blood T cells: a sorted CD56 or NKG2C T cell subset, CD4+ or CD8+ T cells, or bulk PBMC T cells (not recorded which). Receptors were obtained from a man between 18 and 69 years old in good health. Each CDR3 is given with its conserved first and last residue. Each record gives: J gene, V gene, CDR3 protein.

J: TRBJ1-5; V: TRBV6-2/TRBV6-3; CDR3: CASRPGQINQPQHF
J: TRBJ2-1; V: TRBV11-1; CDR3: CASSLVLAGVSSYNEQFF
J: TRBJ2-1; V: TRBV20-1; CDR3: CSARNPTGNNEQFF
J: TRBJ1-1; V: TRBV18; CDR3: CASSPPTDWGEAFF
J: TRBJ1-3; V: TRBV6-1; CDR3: CASSPGGRHSGNTIYF
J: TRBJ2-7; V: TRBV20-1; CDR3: CSAKEGLDGVGEQYF
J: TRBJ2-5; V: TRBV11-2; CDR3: CASSWRRGGGETQYF
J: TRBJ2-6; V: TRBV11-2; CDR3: CAFRGGSGANVLTF
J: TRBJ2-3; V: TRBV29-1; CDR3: CSADGTSGGYATQYF
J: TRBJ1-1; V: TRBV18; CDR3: CASSEGQANTEAFF
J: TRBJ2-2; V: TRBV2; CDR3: CASSVERGAGGELFF
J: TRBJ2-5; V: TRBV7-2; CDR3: CASSPRKGHQETQYF
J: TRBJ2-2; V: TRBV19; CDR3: CASRGAGTGELFF
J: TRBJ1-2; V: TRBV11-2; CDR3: CASSLDRGQGSGYTF
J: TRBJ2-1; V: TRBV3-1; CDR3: CASSQGVPGTSGRNEQFF
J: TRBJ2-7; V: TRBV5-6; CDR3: CASSLETLRTYEQYF
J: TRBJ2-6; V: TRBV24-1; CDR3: CAIGGASGANVLTF
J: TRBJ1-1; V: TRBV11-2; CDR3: CASSSGGGSEAFF
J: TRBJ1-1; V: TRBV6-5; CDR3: CASSYEVRRKEAFF
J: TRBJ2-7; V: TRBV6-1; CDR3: CASSVQISYEQYF
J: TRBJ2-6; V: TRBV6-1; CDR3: CASSSTGANVLTF
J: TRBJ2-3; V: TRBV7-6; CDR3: CASSTGVSSTDTQYF